These 20 T cell receptor beta chains originate from one sample sequenced in a study of T cell responses to AZD1222 COVID-19 vaccine. Assay: immunoSEQ multiplex PCR; the TCRdb copy retains only in-frame clones and omits some. The sample lists 150,000 to 200,000 clones, approximately 90% seen once, with more than 0.75% in the top ten. The starting material was peripheral blood, obtained on day 0 of AZD1222 vaccination. All receptors come from an adult in good health.

In this sample, this clone turned up once. The DNA of the CDR3 is TGTGCCAGCAGCTTAGTCCGCCTAGCGGTAAGCAATGAGCAGTTCTTC. As protein: CASSLVRLAVSNEQFF. This rearrangement joins TRBV11-2 to TRBJ2-1; 7 nucleotides match TRBD2. Per germline, CDR1 SGHAT and CDR2 FQNNGV. V shed 1 base, J shed 6 bases, and the junction held 9 bases outside the gene matches. CDR3 length: 16 residues.

In its sample, this clone was seen once. This rearrangement joins TRBV18 to TRBJ2-7, with D perhaps matching TRBD2 (8 bases). Per germline, CDR1 KGHSH and CDR2 LQKENI. The CDR3 totals 15 residues. Trimming left V 5 bases short and J 9 bases short, with 23 bases between. The CDR3 is CASSSTPGQLAGQYF. The CDR3 DNA reads TGTGCCAGCTCATCGACACCGGGACAGCTAGCGGGGCAGTACTTC.

The rearrangement links TRBV2 to TRBJ2-2; D may be TRBD2 (6 bases). V dropped 7 bases and J dropped 4 bases, with 13 bases sitting between them. The CDR3 has 14 amino acids. Per the germline V gene, CDR1 is SNHLY and CDR2 is FYNNEI. Here the CDR3 reads CASTLLRGTGELFF. CDR3 in DNA: TGTGCCAGCACCCTCCTGCGGGGCACCGGGGAGCTGTTTTTT.

The V call is TRBV4-3, the J call TRBJ1-4; unclear D gene. CDR3 length: 14 residues. V was trimmed by 2 bases and J by 0 bases, leaving 4 bases between them. In germline, CDR1 is LGHNA, CDR2 YSLEER. CDR3 nucleotide sequence: TGCGCCAGCAGCCAATCTGCAACTAATGAAAAACTGTTTTTT. Its translation: CASSQSATNEKLFF.

This clone was picked up one time. V gene TRBV6-5 combines with J gene TRBJ2-2; 8 bases agree with TRBD1. This CDR3 has 14 amino acids. After removal of 5 bases from V and 6 bases from J, the junction contained 5 bases not matched to a gene. In germline, CDR1 is MNHEY, CDR2 SVGAGI. CDR3 in amino acids: CASSQDRVAGELFF. DNA for the CDR3: TGTGCCAGCAGTCAGGACAGGGTTGCCGGGGAGCTGTTTTTT.

The chain couples TRBV5-1 to TRBJ1-5; D is ambiguous. The CDR3 consists of 15 residues. Deletions cut 2 bases from V and 1 base from J, with 10 bases between. The germline V gene has CDR1 SGHRS and CDR2 YFSETQ. CDR3 nucleotide sequence: TGCGCCAGCAGCTTAGAAGGGATGAGCAATCAGCCCCAGCATTTT. Amino acids: CASSLEGMSNQPQHF.

This clone occurred once. CDR3: CASSLGGGGEQYF. The CDR3 DNA follows: TGCGCCAGCAGCTTGGGCGGGGGGGGCGAGCAGTACTTC. This chain connects TRBV5-1 to TRBJ2-7; 9 positions agree with TRBD2. V dropped 0 bases and J dropped 6; count of bases not matched to a gene: 1. Per germline, CDR1 SGHRS and CDR2 YFSETQ. CDR3 length: 13 amino acids.

The chain recombines TRBV19 with TRBJ1-5; D possibly corresponds to TRBD1 (5 bases). Trimming stripped 10 bases from V and 5 bases from J, with 15 bases between. CDR1 and CDR2 (germline): LNHDA, SQIVND (reference sequence). The CDR3 totals 13 residues. CDR3 protein: CATRDRGDQPQHF. The CDR3, as DNA: TGTGCCACAAGAGACCGGGGGGATCAGCCCCAGCATTTT.

V is TRBV2 and J is TRBJ2-5; D is perhaps TRBD1 or TRBD2 (7 bases each). The V and J ends lost 8 bases and 2 bases respectively, with 12 bases between them. CDR3 length: 13 amino acids. Looked up from germline, CDR1 is SNHLY and CDR2 is FYNNEI. The CDR3 spells CASGRDSQETQYF. For the CDR3, the DNA is TGTGCCAGCGGGAGGGACAGTCAAGAGACCCAGTACTTC.

The rearrangement joins TRBV27 to TRBJ1-5; possible D gene TRBD1, 6 bases. The germline V and J ends were trimmed by 6 bases and 6 bases, with 21 bases remaining between them. The CDR3 is 16 residues long. The germline gives CDR1 MNHEY, CDR2 SMNVEV (reference sequence). The CDR3 DNA reads as TGTGCCAGCAGCCTGGTCGGACAGTTTTTTTCTCAGCCCCAGCATTTT. Translated: CASSLVGQFFSQPQHF.

This clone is a singleton in its sample. The chain recombines TRBV6-6 with TRBJ2-1; 8 bases are shared with TRBD1. J was trimmed by 5 bases and V by 5 bases; bases with no gene match: 14. The CDR3 is made up of 17 amino acids. The germline V gene has CDR1 MNHNY and CDR2 SVGAGI (reference sequence). The CDR3 DNA reads TGTGCCAGCAGTCGCCGGACAGGGAGAAGGGTCAACAATGAGCAGTTCTTC. Translation gives CASSRRTGRRVNNEQFF.

This chain uses TRBV10-3 with TRBJ2-6, with D unclear. V was cut by 2 bases and J by 4 bases, with 12 bases left in between. The CDR3 is 16 amino acids. Per germline, CDR1 ENHRY and CDR2 SYGVKD. The CDR3 sequence is CAISEPVGSGANVLTF. CDR3 in DNA: TGTGCCATCAGTGAGCCCGTGGGTTCGGGGGCCAACGTCCTGACTTTC.

The chain combines TRBV4-2 with TRBJ1-1; 12 positions match TRBD1. Germline values: CDR1 LGHNA, CDR2 YNFKEQ. There are 15 residues in the CDR3. After removal of 0 bases from V and 6 bases from J, the junction contained 2 bases not matched to a gene. CDR3 in DNA: TGTGCCAGCAGCCAAGAGGGACAGGGGGCCGCTGAAGCTTTCTTT. Residues: CASSQEGQGAAEAFF.

This clone was detected once. V usage is TRBV29-1 and J usage is TRBJ1-2; 7 bases are shared with TRBD1. The CDR3 contains 14 residues. V gave up 5 bases and J gave up 6 bases; unmatched junction bases: 12. The V gene's germline CDR1 is SQVTM and CDR2 ANQGSEA. CDR3 amino acids: CSVPRDSGDDGYTF. The CDR3 DNA reads TGCAGCGTTCCGCGGGACAGTGGGGACGATGGCTACACCTTC.

The chain links TRBV5-1 to TRBJ1-1; D is unclear. There are 16 residues in the CDR3. From germline, CDR1 is SGHRS and CDR2 YFSETQ. V was shortened by 1 base and J by 1 base, with 14 bases between the two germline ends. The CDR3 DNA follows: TGCGCCAGCAGCTTGTCGGCAGCACGACCGAACACTGAAGCTTTCTTT. Its translation: CASSLSAARPNTEAFF. Filled out from reference TRBV5-1 and TRBJ1-1, the complete variable domain reads KAGVTQTPRYLIKTRGQQVTLSCSPISGHRSVSWYQQTPGQGLQFLFEYFSETQRNKGNFPGRFSGRQFSNSRSEMNVSTLELGDSALYLCASSLSAARPNTEAFFGQGTRLTVV.

This clone was picked up one time. This chain links TRBV6-1 with TRBJ1-1; 10 bases are shared with TRBD1. The CDR3 spans 14 residues. V trimming: 3 bases; J trimming: 10 bases; junction bases outside the gene matches: 8. The V gene's germline CDR1 is MNHNS and CDR2 SASEGT. Here the CDR3 reads CASSDPGTGVRAFF. The CDR3 DNA follows: TGTGCCAGCAGTGACCCCGGGACAGGGGTACGAGCTTTCTTT.

The V call is TRBV3-1 (or the pseudogene TRBV3-2), the J call TRBJ2-6; 8 bases line up with TRBD1. CDR1 and CDR2 from the germline V gene are LGHDT and YNNKEL (reference sequence). Trimming removed 6 bases from V and 1 base from J; junction bases left unmatched: 8. This CDR3 spans 17 amino acids. The CDR3 spells CASRPGTGGSGANVLTF. CDR3 nucleotides: TGTGCCAGCAGGCCCGGGACAGGTGGGTCTGGGGCCAACGTCCTGACTTTC.

The rearrangement uses TRBV6-5 and TRBJ2-1; the match to TRBD2 covers 7 bases. Per germline, CDR1 MNHEY and CDR2 SVGAGI. With 7 bases clipped from V and 4 bases from J, the junction kept 4 bases outside the gene matches. This CDR3 region has 13 residues. This chain's CDR3 is CASKASGYNEQFF. The CDR3 nucleotides are TGTGCCAGCAAGGCTAGCGGATACAATGAGCAGTTCTTC.

V gene TRBV5-1 combines with J gene TRBJ2-5, with D unresolved. V was clipped by 0 bases and J by 2 bases, with 11 bases between them. The CDR3 length is 15 residues. Germline lookup yields CDR1 SGHRS and CDR2 YFSETQ. The CDR3 coding sequence is TGCGCCAGCAGCTTGGATCCAGCAGGACAAGAGACCCAGTACTTC. As protein: CASSLDPAGQETQYF.

The genes are TRBV9 and TRBJ2-5; 8 nucleotides line up with TRBD1. The CDR3 extends over 17 amino acids. The V and J ends lost 0 bases and 4 bases, in that order; junction bases with no gene match: 11. Germline loops: CDR1 SGDLS, CDR2 YYNGEE. The CDR3 loop is CASSVGGTGGKGETQYF. CDR3 DNA: TGTGCCAGCAGCGTAGGAGGGACAGGCGGAAAGGGAGAGACCCAGTACTTC. Full variable domain (missing parts from reference TRBV9 and TRBJ2-5): DSGVTQTPKHLITATGQRVTLRCSPRSGDLSVYWYQQSLDQGLQFLIQYYNGEERAKGNILERFSAQQFPDLHSELNLSSLELGDSALYFCASSVGGTGGKGETQYFGPGTRLLVL.